This T cell receptor (beta chain) was sequenced in a study of blood T cell repertoires in COVID-19. Across the study: From the United States, Italy and Spain came samples of acute and convalescent COVID-19. Sample material is recorded as cDNA or gDNA derived from T cells, B-cell-depleted T cells, or PBMCs.

Germline V lookup: CDR1 MGHRA, CDR2 YSYEKL. The CDR3 loop spans 15 amino acids. V was clipped by 4 bases and J by 1 base; unmatched bases: 4. How the authors handled the data: Quantification of nucleated cells was approximated via reference gene primer amplification. Method: immunoSEQ multiplex PCR; TCRdb's copy keeps in-frame clones and lacks some. Clonal size and the V and J genes are those of that table, whereas D and trimming came from the DNA. The table includes 95,000 to 150,000 clones, over 70% detected once. This receptor was obtained from a man older than 75 with active or convalescent COVID-19. The V call is TRBV4-1, the J call TRBJ2-3; 8 bases align to TRBD1. Sequenced: peripheral blood. The CDR3 loop reads CASSPLDRGTDTQYF. DNA for the CDR3: TGCGCCAGCAGCCCCCTGGACAGGGGCACAGATACGCAGTATTTT.